This T cell receptor (beta chain) was identified in a study of graft-versus-host responses after intestinal transplantation (dated by TCRdb to about 2021). About the full investigation: The transplants that recipients got were multivisceral, liver-intestinal, or isolated intestinal. To identify alloreactive clones, pre-transplant mixed lymphocyte reaction products were sequenced and compared with unstimulated pre-transplant donor and recipient T cells. A peak of at least 4% donor T cells among recipient peripheral blood mononuclear cells was the definition used for donor T cell macrochimerism. The cohort enrolled some 25 intestinal transplant recipients including one retransplant, and a few patients lacking pretransplant specimens were excluded. After intestinal transplantation, graft-versus-host and host-versus-graft alloreactive T cell clones were followed in the graft, circulation and bone marrow using bulk TCR-beta CDR3 sequencing. Instead of going to the commercial service, samples from a few later patients were sequenced in-house on an Illumina MiSeq and processed with MiXCR. Anti-thymocyte globulin induction was given to all recipients, followed by maintenance tacrolimus and steroids for roughly 3 years. What the study reported, not specific to this receptor: Early after transplant, peak levels of circulating GvH clones were associated with declines in HvG clones. High GvH to HvG T cell clonal ratios were observed in the allografts of patients with donor T cell macrochimerism. Conclusions were limited by the relatively low number and heterogeneity of intestinal transplant patients. GvH clones turned up in recipient bone marrow, with some appearing earlier in ileal mucosa or blood, a pattern consistent with an intestinal mucosal origin.

The library relied on the immunoSEQ multiplex PCR assay. High-throughput TCR-beta CDR3 sequencing of genomic DNA from most patients was performed by Adaptive Biotechnologies. Regarding the original processing steps: Adaptive's ImmunoSEQ software supplied the TCR sequencing data for 15 to 20 patients, while MiXCR and VDJtools were used to process a few other patients. CDR3 nucleotide sequences shared between donor and recipient were removed because their origin could not be assigned. At least 2-fold expansion over unstimulated cells and a minimum CFSE-low frequency of 0.002% (template counts) or 0.001% (read counts) were required for clones to be classified as alloreactive. Clones were considered mappable if detected in sequenced pre-transplant spleen, lymph node, or MLR CFSE-low populations of the donor or recipient. The cumulative frequency of alloreactive clones was calculated as a percentage of all sequences, weighted by copy number. TCRdb limited this immuneACCESS table to in-frame rearrangements with V and J called. A share of clones is missing; checked studies link under half to unresolved V genes, and the rest is unexplained. Clone size and the V and J calls come from that table; the DNA yielded D and trimming. The sample table records over 60,000 clones; about nine tenths of these occur just once. Roughly 1.7% of the sample is held by the ten biggest clonotypes.

Intraepithelial and lamina propria lymphocytes were isolated from graft specimens using dithiothreitol, EDTA incubations and collagenase D digestion. Bulk TCR-beta sequencing was performed on serial intestinal graft biopsy specimens collected as late as 600 days after transplant. Concerning this clone itself: Its antigen remains unidentified. Base qualities are not recorded, but no much larger clone differs from it by a single base.

The cysteine opens and the phenylalanine closes a CDR3 of 14 amino acids. Only CDR3 DNA is held: 42 bases, read in frame from base 1. Looking up the germline V gene yields CDR1 MRHNA and CDR2 SNTAGT. V and J are truncated by 5 bases and 6 bases respectively, leaving an intervening sequence of 14 bases. Source: ileum tissue, taken 350 to 400 days after transplant. The receptor's source is a human patient who received an intestinal transplant, so some T cells may come from the graft donor. This chain is built from TRBV6-4 and TRBJ1-5, and possibly TRBD1, on 6 matching bases. The encoded CDR3 is CASSYAGDGQPQHF. The base sequence is TGTGCCAGCAGTTACGCAGGGGACGGTCAGCCCCAGCATTTT.